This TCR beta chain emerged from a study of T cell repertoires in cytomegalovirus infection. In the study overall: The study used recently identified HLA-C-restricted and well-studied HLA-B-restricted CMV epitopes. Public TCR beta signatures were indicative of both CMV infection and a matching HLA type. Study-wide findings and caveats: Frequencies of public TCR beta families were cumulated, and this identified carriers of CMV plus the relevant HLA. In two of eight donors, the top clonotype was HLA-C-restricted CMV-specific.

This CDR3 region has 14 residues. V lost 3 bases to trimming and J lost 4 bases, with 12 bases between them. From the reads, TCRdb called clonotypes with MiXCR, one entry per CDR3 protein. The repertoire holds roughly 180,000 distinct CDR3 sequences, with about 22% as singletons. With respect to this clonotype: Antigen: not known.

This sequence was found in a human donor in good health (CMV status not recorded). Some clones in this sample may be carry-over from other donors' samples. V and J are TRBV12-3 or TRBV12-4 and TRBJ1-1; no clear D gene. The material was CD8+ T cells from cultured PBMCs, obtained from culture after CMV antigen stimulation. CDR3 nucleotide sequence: TGTGCCAGCAGTTTTGACACTTCGGGCACTGAAGCTTTCTTT. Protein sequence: CASSFDTSGTEAFF.